This entry features one T cell receptor (beta chain) sequence. Its antigen is as yet unknown. This sample stems from a study of synovial regulatory T cells in juvenile arthritis. Study-level background: Over five patients were on methotrexate and three were untreated.

TCRdb's copy holds only in-frame clones and misses some; the assay was immunoSEQ multiplex PCR. The record lists more than 7,500 clones, of which the ten most abundant hold around 0.71%. The length of the CDR3 is 17 residues. The record lacks a DNA sequence. Per the germline V gene, CDR1 is MGHRA and CDR2 is YSYEKL. Findings of the study overall: Largely private between patients, iaTreg TCR repertoires showed partial overlap with synovial Teff and blood CPL repertoires. Synovial Tregs shared more CDR3 sequences with iaTregs than other blood Tregs. Compared with other blood Treg cells, inflammation-associated Treg cells had reduced TCR diversity.

The specimen sequenced was Treg cells from blood. Subset: remaining (HLA-DR-negative) circulating blood Treg cells. The rearrangement links TRBV4-1 to TRBJ1-5; TCRdb reports TRBD1, a call that lacks DNA to check it against. This clonotype was sampled from a donor aged 2-30 years with juvenile idiopathic arthritis. The CDR3: CASSQERTGIHVQPQHF.